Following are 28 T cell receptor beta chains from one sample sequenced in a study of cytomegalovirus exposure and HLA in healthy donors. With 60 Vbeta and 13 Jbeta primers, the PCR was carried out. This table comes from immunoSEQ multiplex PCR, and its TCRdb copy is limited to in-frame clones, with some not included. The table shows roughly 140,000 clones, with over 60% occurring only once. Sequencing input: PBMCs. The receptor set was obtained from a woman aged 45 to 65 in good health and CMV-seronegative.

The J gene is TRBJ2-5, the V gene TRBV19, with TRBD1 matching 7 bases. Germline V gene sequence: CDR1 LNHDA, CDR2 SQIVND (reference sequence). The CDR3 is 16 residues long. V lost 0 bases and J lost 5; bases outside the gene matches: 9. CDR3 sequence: CASSIDGRDSQETQYF. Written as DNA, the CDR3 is TGTGCCAGTAGTATAGACGGAAGGGACAGCCAGGAGACCCAGTACTTC.

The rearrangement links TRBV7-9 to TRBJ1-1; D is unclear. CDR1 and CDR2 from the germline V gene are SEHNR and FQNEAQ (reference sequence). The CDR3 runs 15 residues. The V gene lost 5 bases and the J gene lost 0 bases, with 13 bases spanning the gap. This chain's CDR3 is CASSPPGGMNTEAFF. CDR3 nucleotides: TGTGCCAGCAGCCCCCCGGGCGGGATGAACACTGAAGCTTTCTTT.

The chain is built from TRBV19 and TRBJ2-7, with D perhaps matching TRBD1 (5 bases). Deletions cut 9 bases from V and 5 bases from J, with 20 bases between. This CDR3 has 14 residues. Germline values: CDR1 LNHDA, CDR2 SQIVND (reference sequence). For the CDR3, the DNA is TGTGCCAGCCGCGACCCTGGACAAACCCACGAGCAGTACTTC. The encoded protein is CASRDPGQTHEQYF.

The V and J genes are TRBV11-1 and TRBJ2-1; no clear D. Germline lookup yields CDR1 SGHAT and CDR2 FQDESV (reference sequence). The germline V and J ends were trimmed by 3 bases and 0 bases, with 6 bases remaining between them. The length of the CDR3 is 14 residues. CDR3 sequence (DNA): TGTGCCAGCAGCTTCTCTAGCTCCTACAATGAGCAGTTCTTC. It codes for CASSFSSSYNEQFF.

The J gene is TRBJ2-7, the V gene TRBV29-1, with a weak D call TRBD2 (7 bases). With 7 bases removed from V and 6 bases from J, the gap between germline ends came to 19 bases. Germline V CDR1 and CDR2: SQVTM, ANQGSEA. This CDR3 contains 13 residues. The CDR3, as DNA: TGCAGCGGTGGGGGGGGGCGTCTAAGCGAGCAGTACTTC. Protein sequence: CSGGGGRLSEQYF.

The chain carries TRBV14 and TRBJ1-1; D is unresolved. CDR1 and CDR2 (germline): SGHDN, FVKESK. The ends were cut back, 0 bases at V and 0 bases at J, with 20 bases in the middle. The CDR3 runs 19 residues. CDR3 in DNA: TGTGCCAGCAGCCAAGAAACTCCCCGGCGCGGCAGCGTGAACACTGAAGCTTTCTTT. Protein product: CASSQETPRRGSVNTEAFF.

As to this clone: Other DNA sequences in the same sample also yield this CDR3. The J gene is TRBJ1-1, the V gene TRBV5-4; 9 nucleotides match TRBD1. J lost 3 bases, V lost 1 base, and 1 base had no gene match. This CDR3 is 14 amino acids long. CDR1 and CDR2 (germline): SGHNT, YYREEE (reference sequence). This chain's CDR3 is CASSLTGGYTEAFF. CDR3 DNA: TGTGCCAGCAGCTTGACAGGGGGCTACACTGAAGCTTTCTTT.

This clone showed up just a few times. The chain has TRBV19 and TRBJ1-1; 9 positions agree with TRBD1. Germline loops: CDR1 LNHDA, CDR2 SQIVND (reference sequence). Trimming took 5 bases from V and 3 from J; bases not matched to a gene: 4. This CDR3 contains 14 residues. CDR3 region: CASSLRTGDTEAFF. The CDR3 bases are TGTGCCAGTAGTCTACGGACAGGGGACACTGAAGCTTTCTTT.

CDR3 in DNA: TGCGCCAGCAGCCAAGAGGGGGGGAATCAGCCCCAGCATTTT. Amino acid sequence: CASSQEGGNQPQHF. The rearrangement links TRBV4-1 to TRBJ1-5; maybe TRBD1 (5 bases). This CDR3 is built from 14 residues. Germline V gives CDR1 MGHRA, CDR2 YSYEKL. The ends were cut back, 0 bases at V and 4 bases at J, with 7 bases in the middle.

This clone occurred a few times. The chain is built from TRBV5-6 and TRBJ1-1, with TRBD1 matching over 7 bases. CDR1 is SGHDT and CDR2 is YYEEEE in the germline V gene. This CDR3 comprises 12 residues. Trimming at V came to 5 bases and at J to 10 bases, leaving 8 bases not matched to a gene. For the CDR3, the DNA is TGTGCCAGCAGTAATACAGGGGAGGTAGCTTTCTTT. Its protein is CASSNTGEVAFF.

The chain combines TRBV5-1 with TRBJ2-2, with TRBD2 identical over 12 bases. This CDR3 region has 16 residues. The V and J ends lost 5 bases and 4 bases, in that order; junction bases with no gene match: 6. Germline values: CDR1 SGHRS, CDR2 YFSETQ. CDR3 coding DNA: TGCGCCAGCAGGGCAACTAGCGGGGGGCCCACCGGGGAGCTGTTTTTT. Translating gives CASRATSGGPTGELFF.

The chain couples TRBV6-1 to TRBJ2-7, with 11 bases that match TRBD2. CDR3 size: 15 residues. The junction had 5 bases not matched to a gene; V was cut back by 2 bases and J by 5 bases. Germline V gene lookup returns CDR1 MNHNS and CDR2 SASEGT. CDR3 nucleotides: TGTGCCAGCAGTGAATACACTAGCGGGGGACACGAGCAGTACTTC. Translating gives CASSEYTSGGHEQYF.

CDR3 nucleotides: TGTGCCAGCAGTAACCCAGGGTTAGGCTACACCTTC. Its protein product is CASSNPGLGYTF. V is TRBV28 and J is TRBJ1-2; weak D call: TRBD1 (5 bases). CDR3 size: 12 residues. Trimming pared 5 bases from V and 8 bases from J, leaving 12 bases between. Germline lookup yields CDR1 MDHEN and CDR2 SYDVKM.

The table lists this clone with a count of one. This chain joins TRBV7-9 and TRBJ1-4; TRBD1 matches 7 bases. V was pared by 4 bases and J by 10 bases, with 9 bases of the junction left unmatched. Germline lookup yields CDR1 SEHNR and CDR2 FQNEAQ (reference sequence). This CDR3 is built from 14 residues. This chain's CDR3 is CASSSGRQGGKLFF. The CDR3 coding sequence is TGTGCCAGCAGCTCCGGAAGACAGGGAGGAAAACTGTTTTTT.

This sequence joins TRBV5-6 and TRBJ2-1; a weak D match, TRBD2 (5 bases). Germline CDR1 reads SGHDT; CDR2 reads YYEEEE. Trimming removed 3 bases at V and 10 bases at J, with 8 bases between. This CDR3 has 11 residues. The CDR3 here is CASSSRLEQFF. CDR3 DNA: TGTGCCAGCAGCTCTCGACTAGAGCAGTTCTTC. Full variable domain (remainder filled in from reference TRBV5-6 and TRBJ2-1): DAGVTQSPTHLIKTRGQQVTLRCSPKSGHDTVSWYQQALGQGPQFIFQYYEEEERQRGNFPDRFSGHQFPNYSSELNVNALLLGDSALYLCASSSRLEQFFGPGTRLTVL.

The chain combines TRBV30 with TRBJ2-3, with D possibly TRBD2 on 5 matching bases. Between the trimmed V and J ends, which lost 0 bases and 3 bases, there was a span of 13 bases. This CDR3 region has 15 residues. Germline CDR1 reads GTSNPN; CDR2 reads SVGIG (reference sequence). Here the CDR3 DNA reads TGTGCCTGGAGTGTTGTACGGCGGAGGACAGATACGCAGTATTTT. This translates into CAWSVVRRRTDTQYF.

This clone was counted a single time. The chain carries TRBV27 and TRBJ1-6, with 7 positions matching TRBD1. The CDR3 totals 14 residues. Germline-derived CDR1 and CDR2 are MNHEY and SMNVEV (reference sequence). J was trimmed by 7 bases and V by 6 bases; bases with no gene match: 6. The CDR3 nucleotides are TGTGCCAGCAGCCCGGGGACAGAGAATTCACCCCTCCACTTT. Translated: CASSPGTENSPLHF.

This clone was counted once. The CDR3 region is CASRAPGQGVQGYTF. DNA for the CDR3: TGTGCCAGCAGAGCTCCGGGACAGGGGGTGCAAGGCTACACCTTC. The chain recombines TRBV6-5 with TRBJ1-2; 11 bases agree with TRBD1. This CDR3 region has 15 residues. The V and J ends lost 6 bases and 8 bases, in that order; junction bases with no gene match: 11. Germline values: CDR1 MNHEY, CDR2 SVGAGI.

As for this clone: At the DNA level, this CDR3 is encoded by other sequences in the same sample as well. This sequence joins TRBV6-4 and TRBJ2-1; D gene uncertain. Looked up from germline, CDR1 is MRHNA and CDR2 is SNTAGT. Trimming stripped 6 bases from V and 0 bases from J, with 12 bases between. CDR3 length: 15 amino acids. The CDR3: CASSPEPSSYNEQFF. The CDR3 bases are TGTGCCAGCAGCCCCGAACCGAGCTCCTACAATGAGCAGTTCTTC.

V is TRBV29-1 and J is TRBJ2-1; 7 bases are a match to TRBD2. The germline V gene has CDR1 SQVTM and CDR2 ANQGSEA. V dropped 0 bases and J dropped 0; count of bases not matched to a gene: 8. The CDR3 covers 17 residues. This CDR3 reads CSVEDSGGESSYNEQFF. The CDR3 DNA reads TGCAGCGTTGAAGACAGTGGGGGGGAAAGCTCCTACAATGAGCAGTTCTTC.

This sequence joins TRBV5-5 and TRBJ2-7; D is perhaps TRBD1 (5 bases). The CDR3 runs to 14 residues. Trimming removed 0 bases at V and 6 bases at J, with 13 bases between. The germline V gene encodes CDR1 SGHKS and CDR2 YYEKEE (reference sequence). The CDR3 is CASSLVVQGGEQYF. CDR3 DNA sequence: TGTGCCAGCAGCTTGGTAGTTCAGGGTGGCGAGCAGTACTTC.

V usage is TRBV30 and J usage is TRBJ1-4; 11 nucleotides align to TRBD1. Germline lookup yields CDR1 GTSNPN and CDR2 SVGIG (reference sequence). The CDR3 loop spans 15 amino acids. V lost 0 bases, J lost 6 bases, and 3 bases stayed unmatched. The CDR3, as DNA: TGTGCCTGGAGTGTAGGGACAGGGGGGGATGAAAAACTGTTTTTT. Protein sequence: CAWSVGTGGDEKLFF.

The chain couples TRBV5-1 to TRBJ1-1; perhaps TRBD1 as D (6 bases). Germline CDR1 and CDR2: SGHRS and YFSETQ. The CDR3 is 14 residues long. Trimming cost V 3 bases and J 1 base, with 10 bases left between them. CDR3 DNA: TGCGCCAGCAGCTGGGGGCAGAGGAACACTGAAGCTTTCTTT. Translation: CASSWGQRNTEAFF.

In DNA, the CDR3 is TGTGCCAGCAGTGAATTGGGTGGCGGTAGTTATGGCTACACCTTC. The encoded protein is CASSELGGGSYGYTF. The J gene is TRBJ1-2, the V gene TRBV6-1; D unclear. Trimming removed 2 bases at V and 5 bases at J, with 15 bases between. CDR1 is MNHNS and CDR2 is SASEGT in the germline V gene. The CDR3 has 15 amino acids.

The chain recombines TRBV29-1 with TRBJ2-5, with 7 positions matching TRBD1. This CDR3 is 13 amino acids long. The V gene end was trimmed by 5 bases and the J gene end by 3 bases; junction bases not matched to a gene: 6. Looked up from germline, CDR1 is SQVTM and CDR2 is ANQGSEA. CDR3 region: CSVHRDSKETQYF. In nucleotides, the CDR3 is TGCAGCGTTCACAGGGACAGCAAAGAGACCCAGTACTTC.

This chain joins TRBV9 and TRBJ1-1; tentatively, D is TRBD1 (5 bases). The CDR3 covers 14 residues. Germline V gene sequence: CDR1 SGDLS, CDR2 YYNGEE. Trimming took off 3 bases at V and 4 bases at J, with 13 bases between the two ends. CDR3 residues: CASSGGPGGTEAFF. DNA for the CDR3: TGTGCCAGCAGCGGGGGCCCGGGGGGCACTGAAGCTTTCTTT.

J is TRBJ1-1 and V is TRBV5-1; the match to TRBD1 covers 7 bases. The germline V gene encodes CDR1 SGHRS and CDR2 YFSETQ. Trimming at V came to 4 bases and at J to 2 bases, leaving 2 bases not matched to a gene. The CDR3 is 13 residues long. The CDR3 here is CASSQGDNTEAFF. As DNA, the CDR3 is TGCGCCAGCAGCCAGGGGGATAACACTGAAGCTTTCTTT. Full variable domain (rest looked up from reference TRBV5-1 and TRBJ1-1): KAGVTQTPRYLIKTRGQQVTLSCSPISGHRSVSWYQQTPGQGLQFLFEYFSETQRNKGNFPGRFSGRQFSNSRSEMNVSTLELGDSALYLCASSQGDNTEAFFGQGTRLTVV.

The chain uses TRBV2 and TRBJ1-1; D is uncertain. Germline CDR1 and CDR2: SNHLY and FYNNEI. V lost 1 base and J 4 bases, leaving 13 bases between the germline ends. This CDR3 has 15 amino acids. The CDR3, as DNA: TGTGCCAGCAGTGAAGACAGCCCAATGTCCACTGAAGCTTTCTTT. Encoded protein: CASSEDSPMSTEAFF.